The 4 T cell receptor beta chains below all came from one sample that was sequenced in a study of shared clonotypes between healthy human individuals. Sequencing was performed with immunoSEQ multiplex PCR; in TCRdb, only in-frame clones are kept and a portion is missing. The sample consists of 1.5 million to 2.5 million clones, about 95% of them appearing once. Naive-designated CD8 cells lacked CD45RO, were positively enriched for CCR7, and omitted terminally differentiated effector memory CD45RA+ cells. Sequences were obtained from naive CD8+ T cells sorted from blood. These receptors were obtained from a man aged 18 to 30 in good health.

V is TRBV28 and J is TRBJ2-7; 8 positions match TRBD1. Trimming removed 7 bases from V and 6 bases from J; junction bases left unmatched: 8. CDR1 and CDR2 (germline): MDHEN, SYDVKM. The CDR3 length is 13 residues. CDR3 sequence: CASTGQGGGEQYF. CDR3 in DNA: TGTGCCAGCACTGGACAGGGTGGCGGCGAGCAGTACTTC.

This rearrangement joins TRBV27 to TRBJ2-3; 10 nucleotides line up with TRBD1. Trimming removed 8 bases from V and 11 bases from J; junction bases left unmatched: 13. From germline, CDR1 is MNHEY and CDR2 SMNVEV (reference sequence). The CDR3 totals 14 residues. CDR3 amino acids: CASGTGAAEWGQYF. For the CDR3, the DNA is TGTGCCAGCGGGACAGGGGCCGCGGAGTGGGGGCAGTATTTT.

V is TRBV7-2 and J is TRBJ2-5; 13 bases line up with TRBD2. V lost 6 bases to trimming and J lost 6 bases; unmatched junction nucleotides: 7. The CDR3 runs to 15 residues. The germline CDR1 and CDR2 sequences are SGHTA and FQGNSA. The CDR3 DNA follows: TGTGCCAGCAGTTTACTAGCGGGGGGGCTTAAGACCCAGTACTTC. It specifies CASSLLAGGLKTQYF.

The chain joins TRBV2 to TRBJ2-1; weak D call: TRBD2 (5 bases). V lost 10 bases to trimming and J lost 4 bases, with 11 bases between them. CDR1 and CDR2 from the germline V gene are SNHLY and FYNNEI. The CDR3 runs 12 residues. Here the CDR3 reads CANSGIYNEQFF. The CDR3 DNA sequence: TGTGCCAACAGCGGAATATACAATGAGCAGTTCTTC.